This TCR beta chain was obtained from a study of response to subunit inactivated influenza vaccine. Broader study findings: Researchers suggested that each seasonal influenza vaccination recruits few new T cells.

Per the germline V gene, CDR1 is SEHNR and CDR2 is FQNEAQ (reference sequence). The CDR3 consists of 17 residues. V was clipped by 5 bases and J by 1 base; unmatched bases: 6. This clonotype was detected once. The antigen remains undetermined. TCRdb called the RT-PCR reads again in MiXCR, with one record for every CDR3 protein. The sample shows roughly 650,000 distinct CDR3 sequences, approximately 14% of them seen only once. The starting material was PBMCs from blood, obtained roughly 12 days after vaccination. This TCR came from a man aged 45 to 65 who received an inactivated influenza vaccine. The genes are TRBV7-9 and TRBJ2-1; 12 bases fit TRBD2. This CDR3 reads CASSHGLAGFSYNEQFF. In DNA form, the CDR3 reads TGTGCCAGCAGCCACGGACTAGCGGGGTTTTCCTACAATGAGCAGTTCTTC.